These 30 T cell receptor beta chains came from one sample sequenced in a study of regulatory T cells in long-lasting Graves disease. According to the study, TCR beta libraries were built with iRepertoire HTBI primers and CDR3-region Arm-PCR. TCRdb independently ran MiXCR on the multiplex PCR reads; one entry per CDR3 protein. The data hold hundreds of thousands of distinct CDR3 sequences, with roughly a sixth observed a single time. The time point denotes: newly diagnosed GD, antithyroid drugs for less than 3 months. After RNA was extracted from PBMCs, the TCR library was made from it. Separately, the same data were catalogued under a study of T cells in Graves' hyperthyroidism and ophthalmopathy.

Sequencing was performed on peripheral blood mononuclear cells (PBMCs), taken at new diagnosis, from a patient treated with antithyroid drugs. The receptors were gathered from a woman aged 35-65 years with Graves disease.

This chain uses TRBV12-3 or TRBV12-4 with TRBJ2-1; D is unresolved. V shed 5 bases and J shed 5 bases, with 7 bases lying between them. There are 12 residues in the CDR3. The CDR3 DNA is TGTGCCAGCAGTACTTTAAACAATGAGCAGTTCTTC. It codes for CASSTLNNEQFF.

The V call is TRBV30, the J call TRBJ2-7, with 7 bases lining up with TRBD1. The CDR3 has 13 residues. Germline CDR1 is GTSNPN and CDR2 is SVGIG (reference sequence). Trimming took 2 bases from V and 2 from J; bases not matched to a gene: 3. The CDR3 DNA follows: TGTGCCTGGAGTATCCAGGGGGCCTACGAGCAGTACTTC. Amino acids: CAWSIQGAYEQYF.

This clonotype was recorded at least ten times. The rearrangement joins TRBV5-6 to TRBJ1-2; 9 bases align to TRBD1. CDR1 and CDR2 (germline): SGHDT, YYEEEE. The CDR3 totals 15 residues. The junction had 10 bases not matched to a gene; V was cut back by 4 bases and J by 6 bases. The CDR3 DNA reads TGTGCCAGCAGCCAGTTTCTACAGGGGGCAAATGGCTACACCTTC. Amino acid sequence: CASSQFLQGANGYTF.

In DNA, the CDR3 is TGTGCCAGCAGCTTAGGGGGGCGGGTGAACCTCTATGGCTACACCTTC. This codes for CASSLGGRVNLYGYTF. The chain uses TRBV11-2 and TRBJ1-2; a weak D match, TRBD1 (6 bases). From germline, CDR1 is SGHAT and CDR2 FQNNGV. The CDR3 sequence is 16 residues long. Trimming stripped 1 base from V and 4 bases from J, with 16 bases between.

V and J are TRBV19 and TRBJ1-3; D not certain. Trimming removed 8 bases from V and 0 bases from J, with 8 bases in between. This CDR3 has 13 residues. Germline lookup yields CDR1 LNHDA and CDR2 SQIVND (reference sequence). CDR3 DNA sequence: TGTGCCAGTTGCAGTTTCTCTGGAAACACCATATATTTT. Translated: CASCSFSGNTIYF. The complete variable domain, with remaining parts taken from reference TRBV19 and TRBJ1-3, reads DGGITQSPKYLFRKEGQNVTLSCEQNLNHDAMYWYRQDPGQGLRLIYYSQIVNDFQKGDIAEGYSVSREKKESFPLTVTSAQKNPTAFYLCASCSFSGNTIYFGEGSWLTVV.

This clonotype appeared many times. The V and J genes are TRBV30 and TRBJ2-7; D uncertain. The CDR3 runs to 11 residues. Trimming cost V 3 bases and J 6 bases, with 9 bases left between them. Per germline, CDR1 GTSNPN and CDR2 SVGIG (reference sequence). Written as DNA, the CDR3 is TGTGCCTGGAGCGCCCCGAGCGAGCAGTACTTC. It yields the protein CAWSAPSEQYF.

This clonotype was observed a few times. The chain carries TRBV7-6 and TRBJ1-3; 7 bases align to TRBD1. Germline loops: CDR1 SGHVS, CDR2 FNYEAQ. The CDR3 is 14 amino acids. Trimming cost V 7 bases and J 2 bases; bases outside gene matches: 5. CDR3 residues: CASTTGEPGNTIYF. The CDR3 DNA reads as TGTGCCAGCACCACAGGGGAGCCTGGAAACACCATATATTTT.

CDR3 sequence reads: CASSPGQSNEQFF. As DNA, the CDR3 is TGTGCCAGCTCACCCGGGCAGTCCAATGAGCAGTTCTTC. This chain uses TRBV18 with TRBJ2-1; D remains ambiguous. Germline CDR1 is KGHSH and CDR2 is LQKENI. Trimming shortened V by 3 bases and J by 6 bases, and 9 bases separated the two germline ends. CDR3 length: 13 amino acids. The whole variable domain, filled in from reference TRBV18 and TRBJ2-1, reads NAGVMQNPRHLVRRRGQEARLRCSPMKGHSHVYWYRQLPEEGLKFMVYLQKENIIDESGMPKERFSAEFPKEGPSILRIQQVVRGDSAAYFCASSPGQSNEQFFGPGTRLTVL.

In this sample, this clonotype turned up a few times. This chain uses TRBV5-1 with TRBJ1-1; D perhaps matches TRBD1 (5 bases). The length of the CDR3 is 15 residues. Between the trimmed V and J ends, which lost 3 bases and 0 bases, there was a span of 12 bases. CDR1 is SGHRS, CDR2 YFSETQ, per germline. CDR3 amino acids: CASSWSGGVNTEAFF. As DNA, the CDR3 is TGCGCCAGCAGCTGGAGTGGGGGGGTGAACACTGAAGCTTTCTTT. Looking up the rest from reference TRBV5-1 and TRBJ1-1 gives the full variable domain: KAGVTQTPRYLIKTRGQQVTLSCSPISGHRSVSWYQQTPGQGLQFLFEYFSETQRNKGNFPGRFSGRQFSNSRSEMNVSTLELGDSALYLCASSWSGGVNTEAFFGQGTRLTVV.

Comment on this clonotype: Sequence at one end of the junction differs from germline and may be a read error. Here the CDR3 reads CASSSLQGPQGTQYF. CDR3 nucleotides: TGTGCCAGCAGCTCCCTACAGGGGCCACAAGGGACCCAGTACTTC. This chain joins TRBV7-9 and TRBJ2-5, with 7 bases that match TRBD1. In germline, CDR1 is SEHNR, CDR2 FQNEAQ (reference sequence). This CDR3 region has 15 residues.

This clonotype was detected ten times or more. The genes are TRBV20-1 and TRBJ2-7; 9 nucleotides line up with TRBD2. Germline CDR1 is DFQATT and CDR2 is SNEGSKA (reference sequence). The CDR3 contains 15 residues. Trimming removed 0 bases from V and 2 bases from J; junction bases left unmatched: 5. The CDR3, as DNA: TGCAGTGCTAGAGATGAGAGACTAGCGGCCTACGAGCAGTACTTC. This gives the protein CSARDERLAAYEQYF.

The J gene is TRBJ2-2, the V gene TRBV3-1; D is ambiguous. V lost 3 bases to trimming and J lost 6 bases, with 8 bases between them. The CDR3 consists of 13 residues. Germline loops: CDR1 LGHDT, CDR2 YNNKEL (reference sequence). CDR3 protein: CASSQPPSGELFF. Here the CDR3 DNA reads TGTGCCAGCAGCCAGCCCCCCTCCGGGGAGCTGTTTTTT.

This chain joins TRBV6-2 or TRBV6-3 and TRBJ2-1; 7 bases agree with TRBD2. Near its end, the DNA agrees better with TRBJ2-5, so the J call may be wrong. Germline values: CDR1 MNHEY, CDR2 SVGEGT. There are 17 residues in the CDR3. In DNA, the CDR3 is TGTGCCAGCAGTTACCCTCAGGTGGGGGAGGGCGAGGAGACCCAGTACTTC. As protein: CASSYPQVGEGEETQYF.

This clonotype was recorded many times. This rearrangement joins TRBV3-1 to TRBJ1-2; no clear D. V lost 0 bases to trimming and J lost 4 bases, with 9 bases between them. This CDR3 is built from 14 residues. Germline CDR1 and CDR2: LGHDT and YNNKEL (reference sequence). CDR3 nucleotide sequence: TGTGCCAGCAGCCAAGACACCCGCTCCTATGGCTACACCTTC. This translates into CASSQDTRSYGYTF.

This clonotype was detected ten times or more. V usage is TRBV7-6 and J usage is TRBJ1-4; D ambiguous. This CDR3 has 14 residues. Trimming shortened V by 1 base and J by 4 bases, and 7 bases separated the two germline ends. The germline CDR1 and CDR2 sequences are SGHVS and FNYEAQ. The CDR3 DNA reads as TGTGCCAGCAGCTTAGGGATAGGTAATGAAAAACTGTTTTTT. Protein sequence: CASSLGIGNEKLFF.

The CDR3 nucleotides read TGCAGTGCTAGAGAACAGGTGGAGACCCAGTACTTC. Residues: CSAREQVETQYF. The genes are TRBV20-1 and TRBJ2-5; D may be TRBD1 (5 bases). This CDR3 spans 12 amino acids. V shed 0 bases and J shed 5 bases, with 7 bases lying between them. The germline V gene encodes CDR1 DFQATT and CDR2 SNEGSKA (reference sequence).

This clonotype was counted at least ten times. The chain recombines TRBV30 with TRBJ1-1; D ambiguous. Trimming took off 1 base at V and 1 base at J, with 7 bases between the two ends. The CDR3 contains 13 residues. The germline CDR1 and CDR2 sequences are GTSNPN and SVGIG (reference sequence). DNA for the CDR3: TGTGCCTGGAGTGAACAGTCGAACACTGAAGCTTTCTTT. This gives the protein CAWSEQSNTEAFF.

In its sample, this clonotype was seen many times. V gene TRBV12-3 or TRBV12-4 combines with J gene TRBJ2-2; no clear D. The CDR3 extends over 14 amino acids. V lost 2 bases and J lost 3, with 7 bases in between. As DNA, the CDR3 is TGTGCCAGCAGTTTACTGACCCACACCGGGGAGCTGTTTTTT. It specifies CASSLLTHTGELFF.

The rearrangement uses TRBV7-6 and TRBJ2-7; 10 bases align to TRBD1. CDR3 size: 16 residues. V lost 4 bases, J lost 4 bases, and 10 bases stayed unmatched. CDR1 is SGHVS and CDR2 is FNYEAQ in the germline V gene. CDR3 DNA: TGTGCCAGCAGCTCCTCCTCCGGGACAGGGGTTTACGAGCAGTACTTC. As protein: CASSSSSGTGVYEQYF. The full variable domain, with the rest looked up from reference TRBV7-6 and TRBJ2-7, is GAGVSQSPRYKVTKRGQDVALRCDPISGHVSLYWYRQALGQGPEFLTYFNYEAQQDKSGLPNDRFSAERPEGSISTLTIQRTEQRDSAMYRCASSSSSGTGVYEQYFGPGTRLTVT.

The sample holds a few counts of this clonotype. The gene calls are TRBV9 and TRBJ2-1; 9 nucleotides line up with TRBD1. The germline V gene has CDR1 SGDLS and CDR2 YYNGEE. This CDR3 has 12 amino acids. V dropped 3 bases and J dropped 9; count of bases not matched to a gene: 1. CDR3 sequence reads: CASSGQGVEQFF. The CDR3 DNA sequence: TGTGCCAGCAGCGGACAGGGGGTTGAGCAGTTCTTC.

In this sample, this clonotype turned up many times. V usage is TRBV20-1 and J usage is TRBJ1-4; 7 nucleotides match TRBD1. Germline values: CDR1 DFQATT, CDR2 SNEGSKA (reference sequence). This CDR3 contains 14 residues. With V trimmed by 5 bases and J by 4 bases, 7 bases remained unmatched. The CDR3 region has the DNA TGCAGTGCTGAACTTGACAGGGTTAATGAAAAACTGTTTTTT. This codes for CSAELDRVNEKLFF.

This clonotype was counted at least ten times. The CDR3 DNA reads as TGTGCCAGCAGTATCGACAGGGGAGGTTCACCCCTCCACTTT. As protein: CASSIDRGGSPLHF. The chain employs TRBV6-2 or TRBV6-3 and TRBJ1-6; 8 bases align to TRBD1. The V segment lost 5 bases and the J segment 9 bases; nucleotides outside the gene matches: 6. This CDR3 is 14 amino acids long. Germline assignment: CDR1 MNHEY and CDR2 SVGEGT.

This clonotype was recorded a few times. V usage is TRBV9 and J usage is TRBJ2-1; TRBD2 agrees at 10 bases. The CDR3 length is 16 residues. Unmatched junction bases numbered 4, after V lost 0 bases and J lost 4 bases. Germline CDR1 and CDR2: SGDLS and YYNGEE. CDR3 in amino acids: CASSVDTSGVYNEQFF. For the CDR3, the DNA is TGTGCCAGCAGCGTAGATACTAGCGGGGTTTACAATGAGCAGTTCTTC.

This clonotype has a count of ten or more. This chain connects TRBV28 to TRBJ1-5; D gene unclear. Germline V gives CDR1 MDHEN, CDR2 SYDVKM. This CDR3 has 15 amino acids. Trimming left V 3 bases short and J 4 bases short, with 13 bases between. CDR3 coding DNA: TGTGCCAGCAGTTTCGGCAGGCTTCTAAATCAGCCCCAGCATTTT. This gives the protein CASSFGRLLNQPQHF. Supplemented by reference TRBV28 and TRBJ1-5, the full variable domain reads DVKVTQSSRYLVKRTGEKVFLECVQDMDHENMFWYRQDPGLGLRLIYFSYDVKMKEKGDIPEGYSVSREKKERFSLILESASTNQTSMYLCASSFGRLLNQPQHFGDGTRLSIL.

This clonotype occurred many times. The chain couples TRBV2 to TRBJ1-1, with a weak D call TRBD1 (6 bases). The V gene lost 3 bases and the J gene lost 5 bases, with 13 bases spanning the gap. The CDR3 is 14 residues long. Germline V CDR1 and CDR2: SNHLY, FYNNEI. The CDR3, as DNA: TGTGCCAGCAGTGACCAGGGGTTGAGGACTGAAGCTTTCTTT. This codes for CASSDQGLRTEAFF.

V usage is TRBV20-1 and J usage is TRBJ1-1; possibly TRBD1 for D (6 bases). Germline V gene sequence: CDR1 DFQATT, CDR2 SNEGSKA (reference sequence). Deletions cut 5 bases from V and 0 bases from J, with 13 bases between. The CDR3 consists of 14 residues. CDR3 sequence (DNA): TGCAGTGCTTACCGGGGACATATGAACACTGAAGCTTTCTTT. Its protein product is CSAYRGHMNTEAFF.

The genes are TRBV6-1 and TRBJ1-6; TRBD1 is a possible D gene (5 bases). The length of the CDR3 is 14 residues. V was clipped by 5 bases and J by 6 bases, with 11 bases between them. Germline CDR1 MNHNS, CDR2 SASEGT. The CDR3 DNA reads TGTGCCAGCAGTCCCGGACACCTTAATTCACCCCTCCACTTT. This codes for CASSPGHLNSPLHF.

A word on this clonotype: A much bigger clone sits one base away, suggesting this may be a read error. The rearrangement joins TRBV7-3 to TRBJ2-5; no firm D call. CDR1 SGHTA and CDR2 FQGTGA come from the germline V gene. The CDR3 covers 13 residues. The V and J ends lost 3 bases and 5 bases respectively, with 10 bases between them. DNA for the CDR3: TGTGCCAGCAGCTTTAACCACGGGGAGACCCAGTACTTC. Its protein is CASSFNHGETQYF.

This clonotype was recorded at least ten times. This sequence joins TRBV3-1 and TRBJ1-6, with 7 bases matching TRBD1. The CDR3 runs to 13 residues. Trimming cost V 5 bases and J 8 bases; bases outside gene matches: 3. Germline V gives CDR1 LGHDT, CDR2 YNNKEL (reference sequence). The CDR3 protein is CASSADRDSPLHF. CDR3 coding DNA: TGTGCCAGCAGCGCCGACAGGGATTCACCCCTCCACTTT.

This clonotype occurred many times. The chain carries TRBV15 and TRBJ1-1; no reliable D call. Looked up from germline, CDR1 is LNHNV and CDR2 is YYDKDF (reference sequence). Deletions cut 1 base from V and 3 bases from J, with 6 bases between. CDR3 length equals 13 residues. CDR3 in amino acids: CATSRVADTEAFF. The CDR3 DNA reads as TGTGCCACCAGCAGAGTGGCCGACACTGAAGCTTTCTTT.